This T cell receptor beta chain was recorded in a study of blood T cell repertoires in COVID-19. The wider study: The United States, Italy and Spain provided the acute and convalescent COVID-19 samples. Nucleic acid was either cDNA or gDNA, and it came from T cells, B-cell-depleted T cells, or PBMCs.

The trim removed 5 bases at V and 2 bases at J, leaving 6 bases unmatched. The CDR3 spans 15 residues. CDR1 and CDR2 from the germline V gene are LGHDT and YNNKEL (reference sequence). How the authors handled the data: Reference gene primers were amplified, and this amplification served to estimate nucleated cell counts. TCRdb's table, derived via immunoSEQ multiplex PCR, lists solely in-frame clones and lacks some. That table gives V, J and clone size, and the DNA gave D and trimming. The sample contains approximately 12,000 clones, about 88% of which appear only once. This clone came up once. The TCR originated in a man between 65 and 79 years old with active COVID-19. Sequenced: peripheral blood. The V and J genes are TRBV3-1 (or the pseudogene TRBV3-2) and TRBJ2-1; 7 nucleotides agree with TRBD2. The CDR3 DNA is TGTGCCAGCAGCGAACTAGCGCTAACCTACAATGAGCAGTTCTTC. Translation gives CASSELALTYNEQFF.